The 4 T cell receptor beta chains listed next were all sequenced from one sample in a study of CD4+ T cells in melanoma. Profiling relied on immunoSEQ multiplex PCR, and the TCRdb table lists in-frame clones only, not all of them. The sample includes roughly 110,000 clones, around 93% of them seen just once. Sequenced material: peripheral blood. The receptors were gathered from a human donor with melanoma.

The chain is built from TRBV5-5 and TRBJ2-7; D gene unclear. Germline V lookup: CDR1 SGHKS, CDR2 YYEKEE (reference sequence). The V gene lost 0 bases and the J gene lost 4 bases, with 11 bases spanning the gap. The CDR3 totals 14 residues. In DNA form, the CDR3 reads TGTGCCAGCAGCTTGGGTGTGGCCCCATACGAGCAGTACTTC. Encoded protein: CASSLGVAPYEQYF.

This chain uses TRBV15 with TRBJ1-2; 8 positions match TRBD1. Germline V gene data show CDR1 as LNHNV and CDR2 as YYDKDF (reference sequence). The CDR3 has 15 residues. The V gene end was trimmed by 5 bases and the J gene end by 3 bases; junction bases not matched to a gene: 8. The DNA of the CDR3 is TGTGCCACCAGCCCCCGACAGGGGCCTTACTATGGCTACACCTTC. Translated, it gives CATSPRQGPYYGYTF.

The chain combines TRBV5-4 with TRBJ2-3, with D hard to call. The CDR3 has 14 amino acids. The germline gives CDR1 SGHNT, CDR2 YYREEE (reference sequence). Trimming stripped 2 bases from V and 2 bases from J, with 9 bases between. CDR3 sequence reads: CASSFGQITDTQYF. The CDR3 DNA sequence: TGTGCCAGCAGCTTCGGGCAGATCACAGATACGCAGTATTTT.

This chain connects TRBV7-3 to TRBJ2-1; 7 nucleotides agree with TRBD2. Germline V gives CDR1 SGHTA, CDR2 FQGTGA. The CDR3 has 16 residues. V gave up 1 base and J gave up 2 bases; unmatched junction bases: 5. CDR3 residues: CASSLMGSGPYNEQFF. The CDR3 region has the DNA TGTGCCAGCAGCTTAATGGGTAGCGGGCCCTACAATGAGCAGTTCTTC.